This T cell receptor (beta chain) was recorded in a study of post-analysis software for immune sequencing data. Study conclusions and caveats: Strong co-clustering by F measure linked samples that shared a preparation batch. There was significantly lower normalized Chao1 diversity in multiple sclerosis patients than in controls. When patients were compared with controls, 4 or 5 TRBV segments were more frequent, TRBV5-6, TRBV5-1 and TRBV20-1 among them.

Concerning this clonotype: Its antigen remains unidentified.

TCR beta cDNA libraries included unique molecular identifiers. T cells numbering about 1 to 10 million gave rise to 500,000 to 600,000 cDNA molecules. TCRdb recomputed calls from the PCR reads with MiXCR, one row per CDR3 protein. The data show about 770,000 distinct CDR3 sequences, about half seen once. Germline loops: CDR1 SGDLS, CDR2 YYNGEE. V was pared by 4 bases and J by 2 bases, with 11 bases of the junction left unmatched. The CDR3 is 16 amino acids. Sequencing input: blood. This receptor was identified in a girl aged 5-17 years with multiple sclerosis. The V call is TRBV9, the J call TRBJ1-2; 7 positions match TRBD1. CDR3 region: CASSTELLQGNYGYTF. The CDR3 nucleotides read TGTGCCAGCAGCACAGAGCTCCTACAGGGGAACTATGGCTACACCTTC.